This TCR beta chain was profiled in a study of T cells after somatic rescue of genetic block. The method was immunoSEQ multiplex PCR; TCRdb's version includes in-frame clones alone and lacks a portion of them. There are around 720 clones in the sample; about two fifths occur only once, and 55% lies in the top ten. V shed 3 bases and J shed 0 bases, with 8 bases lying between them. The V gene's germline CDR1 is SGHAT and CDR2 FQDESV (reference sequence). The CDR3 is 14 residues long. V gene TRBV11-1 combines with J gene TRBJ1-1; no firm D call. Sequenced input: peripheral blood mononuclear cells (PBMCs). This sequence was found in a girl under three years old. CDR3 DNA: TGTGCCAGCAGCTTCGGATCCATGAACACTGAAGCTTTCTTT. This translates into CASSFGSMNTEAFF.